This T cell receptor (beta chain) derives from a study of graft-versus-host responses after intestinal transplantation. Study overall: Every transplant recipient was induced with anti-thymocyte globulin, then maintained on tacrolimus and steroids for approximately three years. Study-wide findings and caveats: Allograft graft-versus-host to host-versus-graft clonal ratios ran high in patients with graft-donor T cell macrochimerism.

V was cut by 0 bases and J by 2 bases, with 6 bases left in between. The length of the CDR3 is 15 residues. Germline V lookup: CDR1 SGHRS, CDR2 YFSETQ. Method: immunoSEQ multiplex PCR; TCRdb's copy keeps in-frame clones and lacks some. The sample carries nearly 110,000 clones, roughly 90% recorded once. On this clone itself: Its specificity is not known.

The origin of this receptor is a human donor who was the organ donor for an intestinal transplant. Sequences were derived from unstimulated CD4+ T cells sorted from spleen or lymph node cells, sampled before transplant. The chain recombines TRBV5-1 with TRBJ2-6; no reliable D call. DNA for the CDR3: TGCGCCAGCAGCTTGGCCGGTACTGGGGCCAACGTCCTGACTTTC. Amino acids: CASSLAGTGANVLTF.